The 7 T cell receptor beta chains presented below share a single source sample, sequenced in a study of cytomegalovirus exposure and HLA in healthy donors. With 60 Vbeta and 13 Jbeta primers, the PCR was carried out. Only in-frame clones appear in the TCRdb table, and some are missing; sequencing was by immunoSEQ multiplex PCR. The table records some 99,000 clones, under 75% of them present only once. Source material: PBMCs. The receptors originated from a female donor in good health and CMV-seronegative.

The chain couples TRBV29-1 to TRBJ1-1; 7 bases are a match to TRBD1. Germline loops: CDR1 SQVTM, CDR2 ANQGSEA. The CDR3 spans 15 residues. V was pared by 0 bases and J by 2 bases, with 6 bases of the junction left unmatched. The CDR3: CSVEDTTGINTEAFF. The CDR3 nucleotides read TGCAGCGTTGAAGACACGACAGGGATTAACACTGAAGCTTTCTTT. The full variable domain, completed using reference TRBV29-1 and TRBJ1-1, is SAVISQKPSRDICQRGTSLTIQCQVDSQVTMMFWYRQQPGQSLTLIATANQGSEATYESGFVIDKFPISRPNLTFSTLTVSNMSPEDSSIYLCSVEDTTGINTEAFFGQGTRLTVV.

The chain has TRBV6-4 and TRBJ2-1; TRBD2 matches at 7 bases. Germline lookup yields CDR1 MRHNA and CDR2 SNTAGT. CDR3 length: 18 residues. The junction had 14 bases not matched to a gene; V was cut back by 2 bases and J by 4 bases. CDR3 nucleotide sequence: TGTGCCAGCAGTGACCGGGGCCGGAGGCGGGAGTTTTACAATGAGCAGTTCTTC. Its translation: CASSDRGRRREFYNEQFF.

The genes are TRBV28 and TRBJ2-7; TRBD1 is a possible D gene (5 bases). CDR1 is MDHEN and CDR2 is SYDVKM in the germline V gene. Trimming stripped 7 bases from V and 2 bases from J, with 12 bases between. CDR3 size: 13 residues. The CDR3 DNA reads TGTGCCAGCATTGACAGAAACGCCTACGAGCAGTACTTC. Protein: CASIDRNAYEQYF.

The CDR3 DNA reads TGTGCCAGCACAGTGGAGCGTTCCTCGGGGACCCAGTACTTC. Its protein is CASTVERSSGTQYF. This chain joins TRBV28 and TRBJ2-5; D uncertain. Trimming left V 7 bases short and J 7 bases short, with 19 bases between. The CDR3 has 14 residues. The V gene's germline CDR1 is MDHEN and CDR2 SYDVKM.

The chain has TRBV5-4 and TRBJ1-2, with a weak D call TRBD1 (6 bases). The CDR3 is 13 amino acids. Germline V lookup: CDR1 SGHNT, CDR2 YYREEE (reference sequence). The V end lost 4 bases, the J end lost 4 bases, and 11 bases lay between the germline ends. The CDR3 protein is CASSQQGRYGYTF. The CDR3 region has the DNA TGTGCCAGCAGCCAACAGGGACGCTATGGCTACACCTTC.

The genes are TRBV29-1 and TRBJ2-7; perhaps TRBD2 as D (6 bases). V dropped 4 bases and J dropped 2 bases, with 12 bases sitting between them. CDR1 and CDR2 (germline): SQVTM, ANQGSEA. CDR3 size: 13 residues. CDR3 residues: CSVGVSGAYEQYF. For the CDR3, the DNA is TGCAGCGTTGGGGTTAGCGGAGCCTACGAGCAGTACTTC.

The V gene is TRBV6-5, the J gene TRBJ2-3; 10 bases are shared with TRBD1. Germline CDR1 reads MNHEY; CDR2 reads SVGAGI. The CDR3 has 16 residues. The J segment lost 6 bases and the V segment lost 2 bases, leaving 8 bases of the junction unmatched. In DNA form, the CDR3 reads TGTGCCAGCAGTTACGGCCCGACAGGGGGCGGTGATACGCAGTATTTT. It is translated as CASSYGPTGGGDTQYF.